This entry lists 13 T cell receptor beta chains sequenced from one sample in a study of technical replicates of blood from a few donors. TCRdb's copy holds only in-frame clones and misses some; the assay was immunoSEQ multiplex PCR. The data contain tens of thousands of clones, roughly 95% of them singletons. Sequencing was done on a sample of T cells isolated from PBMCs. The source of these receptors is a human donor in good health.

The rearrangement uses TRBV19 and TRBJ1-2; D is unresolved. Germline CDR1 reads LNHDA; CDR2 reads SQIVND (reference sequence). CDR3 length: 14 amino acids. V gave up 3 bases and J gave up 4 bases, with 12 bases separating them. The CDR3 region is CASSIIGGGYGYTF. The DNA of the CDR3 is TGTGCCAGTAGTATTATCGGCGGAGGCTATGGCTACACCTTC.

V is TRBV19 and J is TRBJ1-2; D is uncertain. CDR1 LNHDA and CDR2 SQIVND come from the germline V gene (reference sequence). The CDR3 length is 14 residues. V lost 2 bases and J 4 bases, leaving 11 bases between the germline ends. The CDR3 region has the DNA TGTGCCAGTAGTATACTGGGCAGCTCCTATGGCTACACCTTC. Residues: CASSILGSSYGYTF.

This clone showed up just once. This rearrangement joins TRBV11-2 to TRBJ2-7, with 11 bases matching TRBD2. From germline, CDR1 is SGHAT and CDR2 FQNNGV. The CDR3 extends over 15 amino acids. The V and J ends lost 3 bases and 2 bases, in that order; junction bases with no gene match: 3. As DNA, the CDR3 is TGTGCCAGCAGCTTCGGGACTAGCGGAGCCTACGAGCAGTACTTC. Its translation: CASSFGTSGAYEQYF.

The rearrangement uses TRBV7-8 and TRBJ2-7; the D gene is possibly TRBD2 (5 bases). The V gene lost 3 bases and the J gene lost 2 bases, with 17 bases spanning the gap. There are 16 residues in the CDR3. CDR1 SGHVS and CDR2 FQNEAQ come from the germline V gene. The CDR3 sequence is CASSFESRLYAYEQYF. In DNA form, the CDR3 reads TGTGCCAGCAGCTTTGAATCGAGACTATACGCCTACGAGCAGTACTTC.

This rearrangement joins TRBV7-9 to TRBJ1-3; possible D gene TRBD1, 6 bases. There are 15 residues in the CDR3. V shed 3 bases and J shed 2 bases, with 11 bases lying between them. CDR1 is SEHNR, CDR2 FQNEAQ, per germline (reference sequence). CDR3 nucleotide sequence: TGTGCCAGCAGCTTGGCAGGGGTTACTGGAAACACCATATATTTT. It is translated as CASSLAGVTGNTIYF.

The chain joins TRBV4-1 to TRBJ2-1; D is ambiguous. Germline CDR1 MGHRA, CDR2 YSYEKL. V lost 3 bases, J lost 8 bases, and 5 bases lay in between. The CDR3 loop spans 11 amino acids. Written as DNA, the CDR3 is TGCGCCAGCAGCCAGAGCTATGAGCAGTTCTTC. This gives the protein CASSQSYEQFF.

The rearrangement joins TRBV5-1 to TRBJ2-3; 11 bases are shared with TRBD2. The CDR3 length is 16 residues. The ends lost 1 base at V and 7 bases at J; junction bases unmatched: 8. CDR1 and CDR2 from the germline V gene are SGHRS and YFSETQ. CDR3 in DNA: TGCGCCAGCAGCTTGAGTACTAGCGGGAGTACCCATACGCAGTATTTT. This codes for CASSLSTSGSTHTQYF.

V usage is TRBV6-5 and J usage is TRBJ1-2, with D perhaps TRBD1 (5 bases). This CDR3 contains 13 residues. Trimming cost V 3 bases and J 8 bases, with 13 bases left between them. CDR1 and CDR2 (germline): MNHEY, SVGAGI. CDR3 sequence: CASSYGQGGGYTF. For the CDR3, the DNA is TGTGCCAGCAGTTATGGGCAGGGTGGAGGCTACACCTTC.

The V call is TRBV14, the J call TRBJ2-1; 11 bases line up with TRBD2. The CDR3 has 16 residues. Trimming removed 5 bases from V and 0 bases from J; junction bases left unmatched: 3. Germline-derived CDR1 and CDR2 are SGHDN and FVKESK. The CDR3 loop is CASSTLAGGSYNEQFF. The DNA of the CDR3 is TGTGCCAGCAGCACCCTAGCGGGAGGCTCCTACAATGAGCAGTTCTTC.

The CDR3 coding sequence is TGTGCCAGCAGCTTAGCACAGGGGCAGGAGCCCCAGCATTTT. Protein: CASSLAQGQEPQHF. The gene calls are TRBV7-6 and TRBJ1-5; 7 bases are a match to TRBD1. This CDR3 region has 14 residues. J gave up 8 bases and V 0 bases, and 4 bases lay outside the gene matches. Germline lookup yields CDR1 SGHVS and CDR2 FNYEAQ. The whole variable domain, remainder taken from reference TRBV7-6 and TRBJ1-5, is GAGVSQSPRYKVTKRGQDVALRCDPISGHVSLYWYRQALGQGPEFLTYFNYEAQQDKSGLPNDRFSAERPEGSISTLTIQRTEQRDSAMYRCASSLAQGQEPQHFGDGTRLSIL.

The V gene is TRBV28, the J gene TRBJ2-7; a possible D gene is TRBD2 (5 bases). Germline V gene sequence: CDR1 MDHEN, CDR2 SYDVKM. The V end was cut by 4 bases, the J end by 2 bases, with 18 bases between. This CDR3 has 16 amino acids. CDR3 region: CASSSLGVGVTYEQYF. The CDR3 coding sequence is TGTGCCAGCAGTTCACTTGGGGTGGGAGTCACCTACGAGCAGTACTTC. The full variable domain, with the rest looked up from reference TRBV28 and TRBJ2-7, is DVKVTQSSRYLVKRTGEKVFLECVQDMDHENMFWYRQDPGLGLRLIYFSYDVKMKEKGDIPEGYSVSREKKERFSLILESASTNQTSMYLCASSSLGVGVTYEQYFGPGTRLTVT.

J is TRBJ2-7 and V is TRBV5-8, with 10 nucleotides matching TRBD2. This CDR3 region has 14 residues. J gave up 6 bases and V 2 bases, and 5 bases lay outside the gene matches. Per germline, CDR1 SGHTS and CDR2 YDEGEE. The CDR3 loop is CASSFEREGREQYF. The CDR3 region has the DNA TGTGCCAGCAGCTTCGAGCGGGAGGGCCGCGAGCAGTACTTC. Variable domain in full (rest from reference TRBV5-8 and TRBJ2-7): EAGVTQSPTHLIKTRGQQATLRCSPISGHTSVYWYQQALGLGLQFLLWYDEGEERNRGNFPPRFSGRQFPNYSSELNVNALELEDSALYLCASSFEREGREQYFGPGTRLTVT.

This chain links TRBV13 with TRBJ2-7; 10 bases match TRBD1. V gave up 5 bases and J gave up 4 bases; unmatched junction bases: 8. The CDR3 covers 15 residues. The germline V gene encodes CDR1 PRHDT and CDR2 FYEKMQ (reference sequence). This CDR3 is CASSASGTGVYEQYF. The CDR3, as DNA: TGTGCCAGCAGCGCCTCCGGGACAGGGGTATACGAGCAGTACTTC.